A selection of T cell receptor beta chains follows, all from one sample in a study of control samples from healthy donors and cancer patients. TCRdb's table, derived via immunoSEQ multiplex PCR, lists solely in-frame clones and lacks some. The sample lists more than 15,000 clones; around 89% were seen once. The sample was PBMCs. The source is a woman aged 60-75 years with head and neck cancer. CDR3s include the opening cysteine and the closing phenylalanine or tryptophan. The D gene is left open where the match is weak. A clone size is listed for some rows: how often the clone was seen (once, few, many), or a class if it is expanded.

-	TRBV28	-	TRBJ1-2	CASSLIGTRNYGYTF	TGTGCCAGCAGTTTAATAGGGACTCGGAACTATGGCTACACCTTC
-	TRBV29-1	-	TRBJ2-1	CSVGGLRGEQFF	TGCAGCGTTGGCGGACTACGTGGAGAACAGTTCTTC
TRBD2	TRBV3-1/TRBV3-2	-	TRBJ2-3	CASSQDWASGFTDTQYF	TGTGCCAGCAGCCAAGATTGGGCTAGCGGATTCACAGATACGCAGTATTTT
-	TRBV18	-	TRBJ1-1	CASSPLVASNTEAFF	TGTGCCAGCTCACCCCTCGTTGCCTCGAACACTGAAGCTTTCTTT
TRBD1	TRBV19	-	TRBJ2-7	CASSIPGQGGGYEQYF	TGTGCCAGTAGCATACCCGGACAGGGAGGAGGATACGAGCAGTACTTC
-	TRBV7-3	-	TRBJ2-2	CASSLRPIGPNTGELFF	TGTGCCAGCAGCTTGAGGCCTATAGGCCCGAACACCGGGGAGCTGTTTTTT
-	TRBV19	once	TRBJ2-7	CASSTGTPYEQYF	TGTGCCAGTAGTACCGGGACACCCTACGAGCAGTACTTC
-	TRBV27	-	TRBJ2-2	CASSFVTAPNTGELFF	TGTGCCAGCAGTTTTGTCACAGCACCGAACACCGGGGAGCTGTTTTTT
-	TRBV2	-	TRBJ1-4	CASGRPNEKLFF	TGTGCCAGCGGCAGACCAAATGAAAAACTGTTTTTT
-	TRBV5-4	-	TRBJ1-4	CASSLQANEKLFF	TGTGCCAGCAGCTTACAGGCTAATGAAAAACTGTTTTTT
-	TRBV6-1	-	TRBJ1-5	CASSDLGRGQPQHF	TGTGCCAGCAGTGATCTAGGGCGGGGTCAGCCCCAGCATTTT
-	TRBV5-1	-	TRBJ1-1	CASSVGSSGTEAFF	TGCGCCAGCAGTGTCGGAAGCTCGGGCACTGAAGCTTTCTTT
-	TRBV29-1	-	TRBJ2-5	CSVAPLGRQETQYF	TGCAGCGTTGCCCCGCTCGGGCGACAAGAGACCCAGTACTTC
-	TRBV7-9	-	TRBJ1-4	CASSLGDLLGEKLFF	TGTGCCAGCAGCTTAGGTGATTTACTGGGAGAAAAACTGTTTTTT
TRBD1	TRBV27	-	TRBJ1-1	CASSPTGDTEAFF	TGTGCCAGCAGTCCTACAGGGGACACTGAAGCTTTCTTT
-	TRBV10-3	-	TRBJ2-1	CAISEDSNEQFF	TGTGCCATCAGTGAGGACAGTAATGAGCAGTTCTTC
-	TRBV20-1	-	TRBJ2-7	CSASMGRSYEQYF	TGCAGTGCTAGTATGGGGCGAAGCTACGAGCAGTACTTC
-	TRBV5-4	-	TRBJ2-2	CASSPTRVLVNTGELFF	TGTGCCAGCAGCCCCACCCGGGTTTTGGTGAACACCGGGGAGCTGTTTTTT
-	TRBV5-5	-	TRBJ2-3	CASSLEGRSTDTQYF	TGTGCCAGCAGCTTGGAGGGTCGTAGTACAGATACGCAGTATTTT
-	TRBV24-1	once	TRBJ2-1	CACGTSYNEQFF	TGTGCCTGCGGAACCTCCTACAATGAGCAGTTCTTC
-	TRBV5-4	-	TRBJ2-7	CASSLGAGPYEQYF	TGTGCCAGCAGCTTGGGGGCAGGACCTTACGAGCAGTACTTC
-	TRBV7-2	-	TRBJ1-5	CASSFPGDVLSNQPQHF	TGTGCCAGCAGCTTCCCAGGGGACGTTCTTAGCAATCAGCCCCAGCATTTT
-	TRBV7-3	-	TRBJ1-1	CASSFGRGGTEAFF	TGTGCCAGCAGCTTTGGGAGGGGAGGCACTGAAGCTTTCTTT
-	TRBV9	-	TRBJ2-1	CASSVVAGPYGYNEQFF	TGTGCCAGCAGCGTAGTTGCAGGGCCTTACGGATACAATGAGCAGTTCTTC
TRBD1	TRBV6-6	-	TRBJ2-5	CASSYTRGETQYF	TGTGCCAGCAGTTACACCAGGGGGGAGACCCAGTACTTC
-	TRBV28	-	TRBJ1-5	CASSLWGDSNQPQHF	TGTGCCAGCAGTTTATGGGGGGATAGCAATCAGCCCCAGCATTTT
-	TRBV12-3/TRBV12-4	-	TRBJ2-7	CASSLLPDSRPYF	TGTGCCAGCAGTTTACTCCCTGACAGCCGACCCTACTTC
TRBD1	TRBV6-6	-	TRBJ2-4	CASRAGGAGQYF	TGTGCCAGCAGGGCAGGGGGCGCCGGGCAGTACTTC
-	TRBV28	once	TRBJ1-2	CASSLALTLNYGYTF	TGTGCCAGCAGCCTCGCCCTGACGCTTAACTATGGCTACACCTTC
TRBD2	TRBV29-1	-	TRBJ2-1	CSVGPGLDYNEQFF	TGCAGCGTTGGGCCGGGACTAGACTACAATGAGCAGTTCTTC
TRBD1	TRBV5-1	-	TRBJ1-6	CASSLGGGDSPLHF	TGCGCCAGCAGCTTGGGAGGGGGCGATTCACCCCTCCACTTT
TRBD2	TRBV15	-	TRBJ2-7	CATSREAGLAYYEQYF	TGTGCCACCAGCAGAGAAGCGGGACTAGCGTATTACGAGCAGTACTTC